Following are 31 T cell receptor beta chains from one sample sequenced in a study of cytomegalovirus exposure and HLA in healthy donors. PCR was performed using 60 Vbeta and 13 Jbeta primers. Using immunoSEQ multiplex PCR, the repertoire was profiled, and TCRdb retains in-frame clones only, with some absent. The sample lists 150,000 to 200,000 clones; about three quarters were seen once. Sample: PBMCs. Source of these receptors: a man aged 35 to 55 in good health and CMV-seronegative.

CDR3 sequence (DNA): TGTGCCACACGACAGGGAGAGGGCACTGAAGCTTTCTTT. As protein: CATRQGEGTEAFF. This chain joins TRBV10-3 and TRBJ1-1; 7 bases are shared with TRBD1. This CDR3 region has 13 residues. The V and J ends lost 10 bases and 4 bases, in that order; junction bases with no gene match: 9. Per germline, CDR1 ENHRY and CDR2 SYGVKD.

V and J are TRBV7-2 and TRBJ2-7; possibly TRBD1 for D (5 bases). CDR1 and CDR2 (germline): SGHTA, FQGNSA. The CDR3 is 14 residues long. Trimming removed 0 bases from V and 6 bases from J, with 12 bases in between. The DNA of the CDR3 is TGTGCCAGCAGCTTAGCGCCCAGGGCTGGCGAGCAGTACTTC. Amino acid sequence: CASSLAPRAGEQYF. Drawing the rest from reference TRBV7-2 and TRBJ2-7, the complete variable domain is GAGVSQSPSNKVTEKGKDVELRCDPISGHTALYWYRQSLGQGLEFLIYFQGNSAPDKSGLPSDRFSAERTGGSVSTLTIQRTQQEDSAVYLCASSLAPRAGEQYFGPGTRLTVT.

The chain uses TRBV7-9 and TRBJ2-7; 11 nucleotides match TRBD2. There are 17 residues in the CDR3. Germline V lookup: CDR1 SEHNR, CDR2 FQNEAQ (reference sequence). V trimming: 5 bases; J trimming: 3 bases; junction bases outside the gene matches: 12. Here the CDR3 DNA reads TGTGCCAGCAGCCCGAACACCCACGGGACTAGCGGCTACGAGCAGTACTTC. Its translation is CASSPNTHGTSGYEQYF.

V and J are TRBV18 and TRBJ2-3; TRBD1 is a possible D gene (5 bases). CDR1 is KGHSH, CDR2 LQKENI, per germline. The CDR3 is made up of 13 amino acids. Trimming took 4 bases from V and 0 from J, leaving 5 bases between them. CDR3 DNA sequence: TGTGCCAGCTCACGGGGCAGCACAGATACGCAGTATTTT. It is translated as CASSRGSTDTQYF.

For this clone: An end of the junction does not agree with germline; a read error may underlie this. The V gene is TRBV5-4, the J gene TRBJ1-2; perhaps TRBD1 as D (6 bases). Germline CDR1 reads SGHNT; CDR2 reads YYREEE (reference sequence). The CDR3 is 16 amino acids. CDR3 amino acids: CASSLGGRGTNYGHTF. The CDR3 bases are TGTGCCAGCAGCCTTGGGGGCCGGGGAACTAACTATGGCCACACCTTC.

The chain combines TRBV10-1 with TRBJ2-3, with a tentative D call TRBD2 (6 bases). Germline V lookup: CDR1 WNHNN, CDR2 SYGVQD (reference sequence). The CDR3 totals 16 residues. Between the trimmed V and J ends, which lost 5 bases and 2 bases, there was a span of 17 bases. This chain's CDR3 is CASSSGSGPNTDTQYF. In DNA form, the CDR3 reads TGCGCCAGCAGTAGCGGGTCGGGACCGAACACAGATACGCAGTATTTT.

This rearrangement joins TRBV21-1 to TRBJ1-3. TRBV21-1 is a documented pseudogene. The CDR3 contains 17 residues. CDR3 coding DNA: TGTGCCAGCAGCAAAGTGTCGCGGGAATTCGCTGGAAACACCATATATTTT. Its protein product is CASSKVSREFAGNTIYF.

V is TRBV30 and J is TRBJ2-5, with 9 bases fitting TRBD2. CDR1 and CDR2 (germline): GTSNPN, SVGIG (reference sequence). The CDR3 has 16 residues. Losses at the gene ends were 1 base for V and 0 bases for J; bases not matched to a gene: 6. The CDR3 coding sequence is TGTGCCTGGAGTGGTCGAGCGGGAGGAAACCAAGAGACCCAGTACTTC. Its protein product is CAWSGRAGGNQETQYF.

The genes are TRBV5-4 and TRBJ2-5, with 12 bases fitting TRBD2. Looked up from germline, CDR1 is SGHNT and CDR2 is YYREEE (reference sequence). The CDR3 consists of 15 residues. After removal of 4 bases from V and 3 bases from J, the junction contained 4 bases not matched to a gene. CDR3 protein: CASSRRLAGEETQYF. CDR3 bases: TGTGCCAGCAGCCGACGACTAGCGGGAGAAGAGACCCAGTACTTC. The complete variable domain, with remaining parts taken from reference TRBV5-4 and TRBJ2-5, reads ETGVTQSPTHLIKTRGQQVTLRCSSQSGHNTVSWYQQALGQGPQFIFQYYREEENGRGNFPPRFSGLQFPNYSSELNVNALELDDSALYLCASSRRLAGEETQYFGPGTRLLVL.

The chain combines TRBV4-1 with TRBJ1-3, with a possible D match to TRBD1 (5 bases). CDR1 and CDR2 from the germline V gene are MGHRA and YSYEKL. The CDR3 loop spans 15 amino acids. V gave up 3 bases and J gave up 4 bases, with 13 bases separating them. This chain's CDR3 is CASSQFGTAGNTIYF. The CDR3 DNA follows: TGCGCCAGCAGCCAGTTCGGGACTGCCGGAAACACCATATATTTT.

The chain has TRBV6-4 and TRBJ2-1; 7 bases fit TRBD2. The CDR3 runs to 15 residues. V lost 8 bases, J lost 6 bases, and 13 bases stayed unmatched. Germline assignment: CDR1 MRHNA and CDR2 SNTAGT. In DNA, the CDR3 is TGTGCCAGCTCCCAGGGTGGCGGGGGAGCCAATGAGCAGTTCTTC. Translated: CASSQGGGGANEQFF.

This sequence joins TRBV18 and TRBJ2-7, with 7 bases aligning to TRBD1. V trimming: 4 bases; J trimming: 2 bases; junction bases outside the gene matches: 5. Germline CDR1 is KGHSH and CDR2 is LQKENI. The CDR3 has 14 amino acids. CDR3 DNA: TGTGCCAGCTCACAGGGGGCCCAAACCTACGAGCAGTACTTC. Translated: CASSQGAQTYEQYF.

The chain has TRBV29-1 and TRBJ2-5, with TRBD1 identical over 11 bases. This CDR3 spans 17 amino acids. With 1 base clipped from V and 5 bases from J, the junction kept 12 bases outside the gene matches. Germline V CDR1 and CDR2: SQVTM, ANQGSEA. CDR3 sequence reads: CSVEAPGQGGPMETQYF. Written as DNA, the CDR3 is TGCAGCGTTGAAGCGCCGGGACAGGGGGGTCCCATGGAGACCCAGTACTTC.

The CDR3 is CASSIGTGNNSPLHF. In nucleotides, the CDR3 is TGTGCCAGCAGTATCGGGACAGGGAATAATTCACCCCTCCACTTT. The gene calls are TRBV6-5 and TRBJ1-6; 9 bases are a match to TRBD1. The CDR3 contains 15 residues. Germline CDR1 is MNHEY and CDR2 is SVGAGI. V lost 5 bases and J lost 5; bases outside the gene matches: 4.

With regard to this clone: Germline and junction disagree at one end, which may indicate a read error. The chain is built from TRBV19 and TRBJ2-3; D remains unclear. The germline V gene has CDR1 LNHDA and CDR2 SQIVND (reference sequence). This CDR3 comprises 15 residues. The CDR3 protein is CVSSPHSGSDDTQYF. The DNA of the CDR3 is TGTGTCAGTAGTCCGCACAGTGGGTCAGATGATACGCAGTATTTT.

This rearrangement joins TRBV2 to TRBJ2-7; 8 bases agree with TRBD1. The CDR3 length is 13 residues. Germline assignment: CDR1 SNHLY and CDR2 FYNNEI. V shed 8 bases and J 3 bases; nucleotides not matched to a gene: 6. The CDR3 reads CASGEDRVYEQYF. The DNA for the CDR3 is TGTGCCAGCGGGGAGGACAGGGTCTACGAGCAGTACTTC.

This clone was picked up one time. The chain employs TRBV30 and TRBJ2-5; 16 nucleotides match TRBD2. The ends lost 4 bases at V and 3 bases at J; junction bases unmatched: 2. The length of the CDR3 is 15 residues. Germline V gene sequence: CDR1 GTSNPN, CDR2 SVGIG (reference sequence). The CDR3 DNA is TGTGCCTGGAAGGGACTAGCGGGGGGGAAAGAGACCCAGTACTTC. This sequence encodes CAWKGLAGGKETQYF.

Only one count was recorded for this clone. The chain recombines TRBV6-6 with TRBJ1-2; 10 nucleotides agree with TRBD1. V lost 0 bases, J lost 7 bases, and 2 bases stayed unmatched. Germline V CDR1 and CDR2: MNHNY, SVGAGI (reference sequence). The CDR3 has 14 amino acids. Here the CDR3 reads CASSYSDRGIGYTF. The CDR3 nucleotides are TGTGCCAGCAGTTACTCGGACAGGGGGATTGGCTACACCTTC.

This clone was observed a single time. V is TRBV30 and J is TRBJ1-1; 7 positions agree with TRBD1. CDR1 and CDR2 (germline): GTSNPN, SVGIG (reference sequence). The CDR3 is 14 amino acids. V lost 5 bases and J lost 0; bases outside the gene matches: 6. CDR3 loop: CAWDRELLNTEAFF. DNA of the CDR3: TGTGCCTGGGACAGGGAACTACTGAACACTGAAGCTTTCTTT.

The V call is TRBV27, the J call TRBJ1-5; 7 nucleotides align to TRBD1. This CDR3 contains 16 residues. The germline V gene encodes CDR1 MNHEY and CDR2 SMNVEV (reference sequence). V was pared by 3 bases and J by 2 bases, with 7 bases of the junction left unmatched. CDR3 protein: CASSFRQGSGNQPQHF. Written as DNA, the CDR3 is TGTGCCAGCAGTTTCCGACAGGGTTCGGGCAATCAGCCCCAGCATTTT.

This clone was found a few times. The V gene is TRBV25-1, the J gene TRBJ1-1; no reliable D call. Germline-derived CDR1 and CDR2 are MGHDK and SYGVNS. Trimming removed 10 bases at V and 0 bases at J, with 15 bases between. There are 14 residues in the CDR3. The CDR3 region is CAKRGLILNTEAFF. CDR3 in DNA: TGTGCCAAGCGGGGTCTAATATTGAACACTGAAGCTTTCTTT.

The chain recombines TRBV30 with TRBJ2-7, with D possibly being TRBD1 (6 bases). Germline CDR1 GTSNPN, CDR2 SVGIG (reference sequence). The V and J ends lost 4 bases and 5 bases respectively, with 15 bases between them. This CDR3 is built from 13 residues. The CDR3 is CAWTSGELDEQYF. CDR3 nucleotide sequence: TGTGCCTGGACTTCAGGGGAGCTCGACGAGCAGTACTTC.

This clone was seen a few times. CDR3 region: CSVEGAGGPVKNIQYF. The CDR3 nucleotides are TGCAGCGTTGAAGGGGCGGGAGGGCCAGTAAAAAACATTCAGTACTTC. The chain combines TRBV29-1 with TRBJ2-4, with TRBD2 identical over 9 bases. CDR1 SQVTM and CDR2 ANQGSEA come from the germline V gene. This CDR3 is 16 amino acids long. The V gene end was trimmed by 1 base and the J gene end by 4 bases; junction bases not matched to a gene: 8. Drawing the rest from reference TRBV29-1 and TRBJ2-4, the complete variable domain is SAVISQKPSRDICQRGTSLTIQCQVDSQVTMMFWYRQQPGQSLTLIATANQGSEATYESGFVIDKFPISRPNLTFSTLTVSNMSPEDSSIYLCSVEGAGGPVKNIQYFGAGTRLSVL.

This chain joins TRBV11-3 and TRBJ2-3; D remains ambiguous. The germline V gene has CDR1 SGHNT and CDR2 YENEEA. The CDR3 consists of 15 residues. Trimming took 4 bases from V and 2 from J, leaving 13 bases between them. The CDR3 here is CASSSPDSPTDTQYF. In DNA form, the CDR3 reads TGTGCCAGCAGCTCCCCAGACTCACCCACAGATACGCAGTATTTT.

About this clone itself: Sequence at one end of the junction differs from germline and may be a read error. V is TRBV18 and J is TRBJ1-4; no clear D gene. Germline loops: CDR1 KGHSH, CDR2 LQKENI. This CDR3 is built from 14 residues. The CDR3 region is CASSPRLTSEKLFF. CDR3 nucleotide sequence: TGTGCCAGCTCTCCACGGTTAACTAGTGAAAAACTGTTTTTT.

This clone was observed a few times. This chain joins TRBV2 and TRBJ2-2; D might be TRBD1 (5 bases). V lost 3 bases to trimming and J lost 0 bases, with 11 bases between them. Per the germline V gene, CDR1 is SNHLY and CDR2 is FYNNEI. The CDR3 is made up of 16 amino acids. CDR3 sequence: CASSELGHSNTGELFF. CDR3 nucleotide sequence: TGTGCCAGCAGTGAGCTAGGACATTCGAACACCGGGGAGCTGTTTTTT.

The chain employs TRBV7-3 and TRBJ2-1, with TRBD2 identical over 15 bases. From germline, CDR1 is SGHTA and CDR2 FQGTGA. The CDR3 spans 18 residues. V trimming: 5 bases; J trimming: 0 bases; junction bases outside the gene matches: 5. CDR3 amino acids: CASSPGTSGRSSYNEQFF. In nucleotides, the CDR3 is TGTGCCAGCAGCCCGGGGACTAGCGGGAGGAGCTCCTACAATGAGCAGTTCTTC.

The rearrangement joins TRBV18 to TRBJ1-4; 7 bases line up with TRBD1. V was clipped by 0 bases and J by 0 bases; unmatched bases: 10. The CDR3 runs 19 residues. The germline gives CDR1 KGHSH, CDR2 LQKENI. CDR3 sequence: CASSPPTLGGPATNEKLFF. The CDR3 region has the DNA TGTGCCAGCTCACCACCCACCCTAGGGGGCCCTGCAACTAATGAAAAACTGTTTTTT.

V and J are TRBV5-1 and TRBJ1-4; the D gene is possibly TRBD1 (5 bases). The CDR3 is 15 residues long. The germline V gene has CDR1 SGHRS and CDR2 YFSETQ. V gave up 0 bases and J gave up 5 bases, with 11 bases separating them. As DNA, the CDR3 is TGCGCCAGCAGCTTGGATAACAGGCAAAATGAAAAACTGTTTTTT. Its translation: CASSLDNRQNEKLFF.

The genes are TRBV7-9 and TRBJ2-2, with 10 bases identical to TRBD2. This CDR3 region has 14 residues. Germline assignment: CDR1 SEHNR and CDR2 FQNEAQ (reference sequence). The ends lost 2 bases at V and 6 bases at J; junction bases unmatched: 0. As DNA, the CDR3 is TGTGCCAGCAGCTTAACTAGCGGGGCCGGGGAGCTGTTTTTT. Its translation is CASSLTSGAGELFF.

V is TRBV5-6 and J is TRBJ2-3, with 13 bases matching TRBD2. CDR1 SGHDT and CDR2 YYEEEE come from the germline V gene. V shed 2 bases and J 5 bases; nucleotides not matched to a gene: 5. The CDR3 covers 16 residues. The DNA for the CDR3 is TGTGCCAGCAGCTTCCTCAGACTAGCGGGGGGAGATACGCAGTATTTT. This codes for CASSFLRLAGGDTQYF.